This TCR beta chain was observed in a study of cytomegalovirus exposure and HLA in healthy donors. The study, taken as a whole, reports: TCR beta sequences reportedly predicted most subjects' HLA-A and HLA-B alleles accurately. Later analysis suggested most CMV-associated TCR beta chains were HLA-restricted. In presence/absence analyses, roughly uniform sequencing depth across donors was assumed. It was only CMV serostatus that was available as immune exposure information.

Concerning this clone itself: The antigen is not known.

The CDR3 length is 14 residues. Germline CDR1 reads SGHRS; CDR2 reads YFSETQ. Deletions cut 1 base from V and 3 bases from J, with 10 bases between. The primer mix had 60 Vbeta and 13 Jbeta primers. This table comes from immunoSEQ multiplex PCR, and its TCRdb copy is limited to in-frame clones, with some not included. In total, the table holds some 76,000 clones. This sequence was found in a man between 35 and 55 years old in good health and CMV-seronegative. The rearrangement uses TRBV5-1 and TRBJ2-5; D unclear. Sequencing was done on a sample of PBMCs. CDR3 region: CASSLSQVEETQYF. The CDR3 nucleotides read TGCGCCAGCAGCTTGTCGCAGGTTGAAGAGACCCAGTACTTC. The whole variable domain, filled in from reference TRBV5-1 and TRBJ2-5, reads KAGVTQTPRYLIKTRGQQVTLSCSPISGHRSVSWYQQTPGQGLQFLFEYFSETQRNKGNFPGRFSGRQFSNSRSEMNVSTLELGDSALYLCASSLSQVEETQYFGPGTRLLVL.